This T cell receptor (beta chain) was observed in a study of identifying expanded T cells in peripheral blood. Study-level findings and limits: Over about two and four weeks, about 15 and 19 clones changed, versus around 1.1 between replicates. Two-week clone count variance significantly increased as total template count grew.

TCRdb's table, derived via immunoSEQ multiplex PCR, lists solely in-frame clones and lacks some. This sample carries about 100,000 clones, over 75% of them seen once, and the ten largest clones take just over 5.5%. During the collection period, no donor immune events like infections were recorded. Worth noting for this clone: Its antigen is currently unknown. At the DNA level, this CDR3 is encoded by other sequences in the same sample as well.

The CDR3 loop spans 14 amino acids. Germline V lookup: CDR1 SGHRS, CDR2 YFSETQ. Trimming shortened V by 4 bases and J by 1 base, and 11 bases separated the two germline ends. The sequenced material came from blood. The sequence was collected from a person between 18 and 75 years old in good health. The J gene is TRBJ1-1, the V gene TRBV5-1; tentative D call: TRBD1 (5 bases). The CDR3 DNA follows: TGCGCCAGCAGCCTCGGGGGAGGGAACACTGAAGCTTTCTTT. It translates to CASSLGGGNTEAFF.